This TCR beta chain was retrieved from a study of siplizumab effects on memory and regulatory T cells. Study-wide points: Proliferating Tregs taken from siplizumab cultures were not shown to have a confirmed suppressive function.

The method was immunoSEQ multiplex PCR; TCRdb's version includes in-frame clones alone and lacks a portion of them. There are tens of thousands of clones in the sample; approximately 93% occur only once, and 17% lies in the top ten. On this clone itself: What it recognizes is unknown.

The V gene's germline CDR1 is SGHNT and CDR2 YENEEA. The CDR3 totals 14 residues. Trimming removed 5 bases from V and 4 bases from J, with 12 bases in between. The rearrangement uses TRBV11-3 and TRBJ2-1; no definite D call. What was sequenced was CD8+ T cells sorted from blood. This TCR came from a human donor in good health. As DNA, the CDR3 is TGTGCCAGCAGCCTACGTGGGGTTTACAATGAGCAGTTCTTC. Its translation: CASSLRGVYNEQFF.